These 12 T cell receptor beta chains were all obtained from the same sample, sequenced in a study of T cell changes during pregnancy in multiple sclerosis. The protocol was immunoSEQ multiplex PCR, while the TCRdb copy is restricted to in-frame clones and leaves out a portion. Here the sample spans around 31,000 clones, about 93% being singletons. This material consisted of CD4+ T cells from peripheral blood mononuclear cells, taken in the second trimester of pregnancy. All receptors come from a female donor with multiple sclerosis, enrolled in a pregnancy study.

J is TRBJ2-2 and V is TRBV5-5; D is ambiguous. Germline CDR1 and CDR2: SGHKS and YYEKEE (reference sequence). V lost 0 bases and J 5 bases, leaving 8 bases between the germline ends. The CDR3 loop spans 14 amino acids. The CDR3 DNA follows: TGTGCCAGCAGCTTGGGCACGAGGACCGGGGAGCTGTTTTTT. Encoded protein: CASSLGTRTGELFF.

The chain uses TRBV10-1 and TRBJ2-3; tentative D call: TRBD2 (5 bases). Germline V CDR1 and CDR2: WNHNN, SYGVQD (reference sequence). The V and J ends lost 4 bases and 2 bases respectively, with 7 bases between them. There are 13 residues in the CDR3. The chain's CDR3 is CASSVTTTDTQYF. The CDR3 nucleotides read TGCGCCAGCAGTGTGACTACCACAGATACGCAGTATTTT.

The chain employs TRBV5-1 and TRBJ1-1, with 7 nucleotides matching TRBD1. The CDR3 has 14 amino acids. Germline values: CDR1 SGHRS, CDR2 YFSETQ. Losses at the gene ends were 3 bases for V and 1 base for J; bases not matched to a gene: 3. The CDR3 nucleotides read TGCGCCAGCAGCTGGGACAGACCGAACACTGAAGCTTTCTTT. Its protein is CASSWDRPNTEAFF.

The chain recombines TRBV18 with TRBJ2-7; TRBD2 matches 8 bases. The ends lost 6 bases at V and 0 bases at J; junction bases unmatched: 7. The CDR3 sequence is 15 residues long. The V gene's germline CDR1 is KGHSH and CDR2 LQKENI. The CDR3 loop reads CASSPRTSSSYEQYF. As DNA, the CDR3 is TGTGCCAGCTCTCCCCGGACTAGCAGCTCCTACGAGCAGTACTTC.

The chain combines TRBV4-3 with TRBJ2-1; D is unresolved. CDR3 length: 13 residues. V dropped 4 bases and J dropped 9 bases, with 13 bases sitting between them. Germline V CDR1 and CDR2: LGHNA, YSLEER. CDR3 sequence: CASSPMLRAEQFF. CDR3 nucleotides: TGCGCCAGCAGCCCAATGCTTCGCGCTGAGCAGTTCTTC.

This clone came up once. The chain couples TRBV19 to TRBJ1-4; TRBD1 matches at 8 bases. After removal of 4 bases from V and 0 bases from J, the junction contained 4 bases not matched to a gene. In germline, CDR1 is LNHDA, CDR2 SQIVND (reference sequence). The CDR3 spans 16 residues. CDR3 sequence: CASSTDRGSTNEKLFF. DNA of the CDR3: TGTGCCAGTAGTACTGACAGGGGCTCAACTAATGAAAAACTGTTTTTT.

The chain carries TRBV2 and TRBJ2-2; 9 bases align to TRBD1. The trim removed 3 bases at V and 0 bases at J, leaving 5 bases unmatched. Germline CDR1 and CDR2: SNHLY and FYNNEI. The CDR3 totals 17 residues. The CDR3 region is CASSEGQGPPNTGELFF. CDR3 nucleotide sequence: TGTGCCAGCAGTGAGGGACAGGGTCCCCCGAACACCGGGGAGCTGTTTTTT. Full variable domain (rest looked up from reference TRBV2 and TRBJ2-2): EPEVTQTPSHQVTQMGQEVILRCVPISNHLYFYWYRQILGQKVEFLVSFYNNEISEKSEIFDDQFSVERPDGSNFTLKIRSTKLEDSAMYFCASSEGQGPPNTGELFFGEGSRLTVL.

Here the CDR3 reads CSVGTQAKNIQYF. CDR3 bases: TGCAGCGTTGGAACTCAAGCCAAAAACATTCAGTACTTC. V gene TRBV29-1 combines with J gene TRBJ2-4, with unresolved D. This CDR3 region has 13 residues. CDR1 and CDR2 (germline): SQVTM, ANQGSEA. V lost 4 bases to trimming and J lost 0 bases, with 7 bases between them.

The rearrangement uses TRBV29-1 and TRBJ1-5, with a weak D call TRBD1 (5 bases). V lost 4 bases and J lost 4, with 11 bases in between. Germline V gene data show CDR1 as SQVTM and CDR2 as ANQGSEA. This CDR3 has 13 amino acids. The CDR3 nucleotides are TGCAGCGTTGGTGGGGCGCATAATCAGCCCCAGCATTTT. Its protein is CSVGGAHNQPQHF.

The chain employs TRBV5-1 and TRBJ2-6; 7 nucleotides match TRBD1. With 0 bases clipped from V and 4 bases from J, the junction kept 4 bases outside the gene matches. This CDR3 region has 16 residues. The germline gives CDR1 SGHRS, CDR2 YFSETQ. Here the CDR3 DNA reads TGCGCCAGCAGCTTGGGTACAGGGGCCGGGGCCAACGTCCTGACTTTC. As protein: CASSLGTGAGANVLTF.

This clone was counted a single time. The CDR3 here is CASSARQGAYGYTF. The CDR3 DNA is TGTGCCAGCAGTGCCCGACAGGGGGCCTATGGCTACACCTTC. V and J are TRBV6-5 and TRBJ1-2; 10 bases agree with TRBD1. Germline V lookup: CDR1 MNHEY, CDR2 SVGAGI. This CDR3 has 14 amino acids. With 5 bases clipped from V and 4 bases from J, the junction kept 4 bases outside the gene matches.

The chain combines TRBV6-1 with TRBJ1-5, with a weak D call TRBD1 (6 bases). Looked up from germline, CDR1 is MNHNS and CDR2 is SASEGT. Trimming removed 3 bases at V and 2 bases at J, with 17 bases between. The CDR3 loop spans 17 amino acids. For the CDR3, the DNA is TGTGCCAGCAGTGACCGTCTACAGGGAATGGGCAATCAGCCCCAGCATTTT. Protein sequence: CASSDRLQGMGNQPQHF.